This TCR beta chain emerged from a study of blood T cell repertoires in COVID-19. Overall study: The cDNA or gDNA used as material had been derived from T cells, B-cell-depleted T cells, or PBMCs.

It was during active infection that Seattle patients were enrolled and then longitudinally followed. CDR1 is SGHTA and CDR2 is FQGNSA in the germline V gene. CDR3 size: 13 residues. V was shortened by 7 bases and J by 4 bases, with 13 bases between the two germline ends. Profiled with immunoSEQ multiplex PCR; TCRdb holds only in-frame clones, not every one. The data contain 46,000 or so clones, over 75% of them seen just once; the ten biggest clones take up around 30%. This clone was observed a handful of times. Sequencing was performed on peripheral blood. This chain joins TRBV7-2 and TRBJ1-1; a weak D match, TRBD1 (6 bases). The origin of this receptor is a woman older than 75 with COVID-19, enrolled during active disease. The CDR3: CASTLVGGTEAFF. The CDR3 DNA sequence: TGTGCCAGCACCCTGGTAGGGGGCACTGAAGCTTTCTTT.